The 20 T cell receptor beta chains presented below share a single source sample, sequenced in a study of blood T cell repertoires in COVID-19. Produced via immunoSEQ multiplex PCR; TCRdb's table is partial and in-frame only. The sample carries fewer than 250,000 clones, roughly 90% recorded once. The sample comprised peripheral blood. These receptors originate from a woman in her thirties or forties with acute or convalescent COVID-19.

The chain recombines TRBV27 with TRBJ2-3, with TRBD2 matching 12 bases. Per the germline V gene, CDR1 is MNHEY and CDR2 is SMNVEV (reference sequence). V was clipped by 5 bases and J by 5 bases; unmatched bases: 11. The CDR3 sequence is 17 residues long. The DNA of the CDR3 is TGTGCCAGCAGTCGAACCCCTAGCGGGGGGGCGGTAGATACGCAGTATTTT. It codes for CASSRTPSGGAVDTQYF.

V usage is TRBV19 and J usage is TRBJ1-2; D not resolved. V lost 6 bases to trimming and J lost 7 bases, with 12 bases between them. From germline, CDR1 is LNHDA and CDR2 SQIVND (reference sequence). CDR3 length equals 12 residues. In nucleotides, the CDR3 is TGTGCCAGTAGGAAGGAGACGGGTGGCTACACCTTC. Encoded protein: CASRKETGGYTF.

A few counts support this clone. The CDR3 is CASSPLGLAGEETQYF. DNA of the CDR3: TGTGCCAGCAGCCCCCTGGGACTAGCGGGGGAAGAGACCCAGTACTTC. V usage is TRBV14 and J usage is TRBJ2-5, with 14 bases lining up with TRBD2. In germline, CDR1 is SGHDN, CDR2 FVKESK. J lost 3 bases, V lost 4 bases, and 4 bases had no gene match. CDR3 length: 16 residues.

This sequence joins TRBV6-4 and TRBJ2-1; 8 bases agree with TRBD2. The CDR3 has 14 amino acids. With V trimmed by 5 bases and J by 8 bases, 8 bases remained unmatched. Germline values: CDR1 MRHNA, CDR2 SNTAGT. The CDR3 bases are TGTGCCAGCAGTAGCAGCGGGGGTTTCGATGAGCAGTTCTTC. Translating it yields CASSSSGGFDEQFF.

A single count supports this clone. This chain links TRBV5-1 with TRBJ1-2; TRBD1 matches at 10 bases. Germline-derived CDR1 and CDR2 are SGHRS and YFSETQ. This CDR3 is built from 14 residues. The V and J ends lost 4 bases and 6 bases, in that order; junction bases with no gene match: 6. The chain's CDR3 is CASSVGTGANGYTF. The CDR3 region has the DNA TGCGCCAGCAGCGTCGGGACAGGGGCTAATGGCTACACCTTC.

This clone was seen a single time. The chain employs TRBV5-8 and TRBJ1-5; 8 bases align to TRBD1. V lost 2 bases to trimming and J lost 3 bases; unmatched junction nucleotides: 4. The CDR3 totals 15 residues. In germline, CDR1 is SGHTS, CDR2 YDEGEE. The CDR3 sequence: CASSLNRGYNQPQHF. As DNA, the CDR3 is TGTGCCAGCAGCTTAAACAGGGGGTACAATCAGCCCCAGCATTTT.

The V call is TRBV5-1, the J call TRBJ2-5, with TRBD1 identical over 8 bases. V shed 2 bases, J shed 3 bases, and the junction held 6 bases outside the gene matches. This CDR3 contains 15 residues. CDR1 SGHRS and CDR2 YFSETQ come from the germline V gene. In DNA, the CDR3 is TGCGCCAGCAGCTTCCGGTACAGGGGGGAAGAGACCCAGTACTTC. It yields the protein CASSFRYRGEETQYF.

The rearrangement links TRBV6-6 to TRBJ2-5; D might be TRBD2 (5 bases). V shed 6 bases and J shed 13 bases, with 15 bases lying between them. This CDR3 region has 11 residues. Germline V gives CDR1 MNHNY, CDR2 SVGAGI (reference sequence). The CDR3 bases are TGTGCCAGCAGCTTAGGCGACTACTCGTACTTC. Its protein product is CASSLGDYSYF.

The chain employs TRBV5-4 and TRBJ2-1; D possibly corresponds to TRBD1 (6 bases). The CDR3 sequence is 15 residues long. CDR1 is SGHNT and CDR2 is YYREEE in the germline V gene (reference sequence). Between the trimmed V and J ends, which lost 2 bases and 3 bases, there was a span of 12 bases. CDR3 residues: CASSLLGTRYNEQFF. CDR3 bases: TGTGCCAGCAGCTTACTCGGGACACGCTACAATGAGCAGTTCTTC.

This clone was detected only once. The chain recombines TRBV24-1 with TRBJ1-1; D is unresolved. This CDR3 comprises 15 residues. The germline V and J ends were trimmed by 3 bases and 2 bases, with 12 bases remaining between them. Germline V gene sequence: CDR1 KGHDR, CDR2 SFDVKD. CDR3 amino acids: CATSDPRRGNTEAFF. The DNA for the CDR3 is TGTGCCACCAGTGATCCGCGGCGGGGTAACACTGAAGCTTTCTTT.

The chain links TRBV5-6 to TRBJ2-7, with 8 nucleotides matching TRBD1. Germline lookup yields CDR1 SGHDT and CDR2 YYEEEE. The junction had 6 bases not matched to a gene; V was cut back by 2 bases and J by 2 bases. The CDR3 runs 15 residues. The CDR3 here is CASSFGTGDPYEQYV. CDR3 in DNA: TGTGCCAGCAGCTTCGGGACAGGTGATCCCTACGAGCAGTACGTC.

V gene TRBV5-1 combines with J gene TRBJ2-5, with D unresolved. V was trimmed by 4 bases and J by 3 bases, leaving 4 bases between them. Germline V gene sequence: CDR1 SGHRS, CDR2 YFSETQ. The CDR3 length is 11 residues. CDR3 sequence: CASSTEETQYF. CDR3 nucleotide sequence: TGCGCCAGCAGCACTGAAGAGACCCAGTACTTC.

This clone was seen once. CDR3 residues: CASSSPTGTGGRGTEAFF. For the CDR3, the DNA is TGTGCCAGCAGCTCGCCCACCGGGACAGGGGGTCGGGGCACTGAAGCTTTCTTT. This chain links TRBV11-2 with TRBJ1-1, with 11 bases identical to TRBD1. CDR1 and CDR2 from the germline V gene are SGHAT and FQNNGV. CDR3 length equals 18 residues. Trimming cost V 4 bases and J 4 bases; bases outside gene matches: 14.

The CDR3 DNA reads as TGCGCCAGCAGCCAAGTAACCAGGGCGAGATCCGGGGAGCTGTTTTTT. Translated: CASSQVTRARSGELFF. The gene calls are TRBV4-1 and TRBJ2-2; D is possibly TRBD1 (5 bases). The germline V and J ends were trimmed by 1 base and 6 bases, with 15 bases remaining between them. The CDR3 has 16 amino acids. Germline assignment: CDR1 MGHRA and CDR2 YSYEKL.

The chain couples TRBV24-1 to TRBJ2-2; D is ambiguous. Per germline, CDR1 KGHDR and CDR2 SFDVKD. The CDR3 covers 13 residues. The V gene lost 4 bases and the J gene lost 5 bases, with 7 bases spanning the gap. CDR3 DNA sequence: TGTGCCACCAGTGAGTCCCGTACCGGGGAGCTGTTTTTT. Encoded protein: CATSESRTGELFF.

The chain recombines TRBV6-2 or TRBV6-3 with TRBJ2-7, with D possibly matching TRBD1 (5 bases). CDR3 size: 13 residues. V shed 5 bases and J shed 8 bases, with 16 bases lying between them. In germline, CDR1 is MNHEY, CDR2 SVGEGT. The CDR3 is CASSPSGQGKQYV. In DNA form, the CDR3 reads TGTGCCAGCAGTCCGTCCGGACAAGGCAAGCAGTACGTC.

This clone was recorded once. The CDR3 DNA sequence: TGTGCCAGCAGTCTCAGGGGCAACGGGGAGCTGTTTTTT. It codes for CASSLRGNGELFF. The chain links TRBV6-4 to TRBJ2-2; D might be TRBD1 (6 bases). This CDR3 spans 13 amino acids. The germline V and J ends were trimmed by 5 bases and 7 bases, with 11 bases remaining between them. Germline-derived CDR1 and CDR2 are MRHNA and SNTAGT.

The DNA of the CDR3 is TGTGCCACCAGTGATCCTCGTATTACCGGGGAGCTGTTTTTT. This sequence encodes CATSDPRITGELFF. This chain connects TRBV24-1 to TRBJ2-2; the D is unclear. V dropped 3 bases and J dropped 5 bases, with 9 bases sitting between them. The CDR3 is 14 residues long. Germline lookup yields CDR1 KGHDR and CDR2 SFDVKD.

V usage is TRBV5-4 and J usage is TRBJ1-1; D remains unclear. The V gene lost 6 bases and the J gene lost 3 bases, with 12 bases spanning the gap. This CDR3 contains 13 residues. Germline CDR1 SGHNT, CDR2 YYREEE (reference sequence). The CDR3 loop reads CASKLYGYTEAFF. The DNA for the CDR3 is TGTGCCAGCAAGCTCTACGGGTACACTGAAGCTTTCTTT.

The chain has TRBV5-6 and TRBJ2-2; D gene ambiguous. The CDR3 has 12 amino acids. CDR1 is SGHDT, CDR2 YYEEEE, per germline. Trimming removed 2 bases at V and 3 bases at J, with 2 bases between. The DNA for the CDR3 is TGTGCCAGCAGCTTCGACACCGGGGAGCTGTTTTTT. Protein product: CASSFDTGELFF.